This TCR beta chain was identified in a study of blood T cell repertoires in COVID-19. Assay: immunoSEQ multiplex PCR; the TCRdb copy retains only in-frame clones and omits some. The repertoire includes roughly 350,000 clones, about 90% of them detected once, and about 10% sits in the top ten. V lost 8 bases to trimming and J lost 5 bases; unmatched junction nucleotides: 5. Germline V gene sequence: CDR1 SNHLY, CDR2 FYNNEI. CDR3 size: 12 residues. This receptor was obtained from a woman aged 25 to 39 with COVID-19, enrolled during active disease. V usage is TRBV2 and J usage is TRBJ2-7, with 8 bases lining up with TRBD1. The sequenced sample was peripheral blood. The CDR3 sequence is CASRGQGHEQYF. The CDR3, as DNA: TGTGCCAGCCGTGGACAGGGCCACGAGCAGTACTTC.